The subject of this entry is one TCR beta chain. The data are from a study of control samples from healthy donors and cancer patients. The CDR3 spans 11 residues. Germline loops: CDR1 SEHNR, CDR2 FQNEAQ (reference sequence). V dropped 5 bases and J dropped 8 bases, with 7 bases sitting between them. Clones were sequenced by immunoSEQ multiplex PCR, and TCRdb holds only the in-frame ones, with some missing. The sample shows more than 140,000 clones, 94% of them seen only once. V gene TRBV7-9 combines with J gene TRBJ2-1; D not certain. The sequencing sample was made of blood. This TCR derives from a man aged 40-49 years in good health. CDR3 bases: TGTGCCAGCAGCAAAGACTATGAGCAGTTCTTC. Residues: CASSKDYEQFF.